This TCR beta chain is drawn from a study of CD8 T cells in ankylosing spondylitis. CDR1 MNHEY and CDR2 SVGAGI come from the germline V gene. The length of the CDR3 is 13 residues. Trimming stripped 4 bases from V and 6 bases from J, with 10 bases between. This clonotype was detected ten times or more. TCRdb used MiXCR to reprocess the 5' RACE reads, holding one entry per CDR3 protein. The repertoire has around 180,000 distinct CDR3 sequences, roughly 20% of them found once; the top ten carry 4.3%. Sequenced: blood, either unsorted or a sorted T cell fraction (not recorded which). The sequence was obtained from a male donor aged 5 to 30 with ankylosing spondylitis or in good health (not recorded which). V usage is TRBV6-5 and J usage is TRBJ1-5, with D unclear. The CDR3 DNA reads as TGTGCCAGCAGTTTGGCGAGCGGTCAGCCCCAGCATTTT. Translated: CASSLASGQPQHF.